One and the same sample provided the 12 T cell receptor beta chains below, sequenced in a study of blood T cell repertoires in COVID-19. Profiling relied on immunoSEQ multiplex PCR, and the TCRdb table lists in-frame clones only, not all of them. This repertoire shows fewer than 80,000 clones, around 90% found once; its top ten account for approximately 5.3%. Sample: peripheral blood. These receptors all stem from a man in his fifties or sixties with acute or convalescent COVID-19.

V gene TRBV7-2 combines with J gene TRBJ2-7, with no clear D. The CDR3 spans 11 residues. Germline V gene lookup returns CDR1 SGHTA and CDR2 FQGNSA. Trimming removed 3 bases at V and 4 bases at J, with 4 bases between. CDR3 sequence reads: CASSFYYEQYF. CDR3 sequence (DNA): TGTGCCAGCAGCTTTTATTACGAGCAGTACTTC.

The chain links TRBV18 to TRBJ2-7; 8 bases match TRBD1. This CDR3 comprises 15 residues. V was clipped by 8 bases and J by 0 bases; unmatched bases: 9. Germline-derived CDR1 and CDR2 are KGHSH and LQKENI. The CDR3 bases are TGTGCCAGCAGGAAAACAGGGGGAGCCTCCTACGAGCAGTACTTC. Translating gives CASRKTGGASYEQYF.

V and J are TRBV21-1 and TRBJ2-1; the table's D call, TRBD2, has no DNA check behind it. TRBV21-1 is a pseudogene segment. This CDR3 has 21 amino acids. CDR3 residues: CASSKAAGTLLAGPSYNEQFF. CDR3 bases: TGTGCCAGCAGCAAAGCCGCGGGAACTCTACTAGCGGGCCCCTCCTACAATGAGCAGTTCTTC.

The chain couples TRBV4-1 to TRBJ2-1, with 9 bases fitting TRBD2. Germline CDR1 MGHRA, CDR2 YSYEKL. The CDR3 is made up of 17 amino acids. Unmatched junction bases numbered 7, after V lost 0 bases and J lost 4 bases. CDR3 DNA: TGCGCCAGCAGCCAAGAGAGGGCTAGCGGGAATTACAATGAGCAGTTCTTC. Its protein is CASSQERASGNYNEQFF.

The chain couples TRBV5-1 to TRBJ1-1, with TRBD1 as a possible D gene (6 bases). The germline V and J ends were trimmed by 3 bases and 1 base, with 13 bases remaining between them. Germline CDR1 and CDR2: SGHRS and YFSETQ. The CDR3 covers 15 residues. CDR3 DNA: TGCGCCAGCAGCTCCGATCCACAGGGGAACACTGAAGCTTTCTTT. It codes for CASSSDPQGNTEAFF.

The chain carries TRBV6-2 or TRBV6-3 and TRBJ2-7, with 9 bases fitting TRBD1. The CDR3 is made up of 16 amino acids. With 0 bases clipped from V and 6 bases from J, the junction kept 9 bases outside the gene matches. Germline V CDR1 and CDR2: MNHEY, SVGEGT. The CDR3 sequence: CASSYSTRTGDLEQYF. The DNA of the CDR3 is TGTGCCAGCAGTTACTCTACCCGGACAGGGGATCTCGAGCAGTACTTC.

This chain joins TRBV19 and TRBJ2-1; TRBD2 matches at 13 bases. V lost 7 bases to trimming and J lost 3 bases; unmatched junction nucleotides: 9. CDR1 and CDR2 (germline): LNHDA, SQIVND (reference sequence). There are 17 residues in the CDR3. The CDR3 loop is CASIPGTSGNRYNEQFF. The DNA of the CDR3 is TGTGCCAGTATCCCGGGGACTAGCGGGAATCGCTACAATGAGCAGTTCTTC.

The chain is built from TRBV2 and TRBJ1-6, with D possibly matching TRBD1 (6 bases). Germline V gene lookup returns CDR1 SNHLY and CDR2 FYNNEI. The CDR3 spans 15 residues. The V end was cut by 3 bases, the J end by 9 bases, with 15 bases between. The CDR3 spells CASSEMGRGGSPLHF. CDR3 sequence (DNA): TGTGCCAGCAGTGAGATGGGCAGGGGTGGTTCACCCCTCCACTTT.

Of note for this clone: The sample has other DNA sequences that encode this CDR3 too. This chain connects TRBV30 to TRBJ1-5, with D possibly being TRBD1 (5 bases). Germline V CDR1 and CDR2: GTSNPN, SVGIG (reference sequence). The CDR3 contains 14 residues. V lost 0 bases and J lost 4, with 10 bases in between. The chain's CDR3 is CAWSVRTGNQPQHF. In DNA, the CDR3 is TGTGCCTGGAGTGTACGAACAGGAAATCAGCCCCAGCATTTT. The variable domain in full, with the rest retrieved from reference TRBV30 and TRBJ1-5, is SQTIHQWPATLVQPVGSPLSLECTVEGTSNPNLYWYRQAAGRGLQLLFYSVGIGQISSEVPQNLSASRPQDRQFILSSKKLLLSDSGFYLCAWSVRTGNQPQHFGDGTRLSIL.

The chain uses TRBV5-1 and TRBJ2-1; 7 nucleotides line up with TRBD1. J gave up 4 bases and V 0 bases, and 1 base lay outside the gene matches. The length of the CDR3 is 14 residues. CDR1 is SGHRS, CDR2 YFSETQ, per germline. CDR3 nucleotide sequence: TGCGCCAGCAGCTTGGGGGACAGATACAATGAGCAGTTCTTC. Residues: CASSLGDRYNEQFF.

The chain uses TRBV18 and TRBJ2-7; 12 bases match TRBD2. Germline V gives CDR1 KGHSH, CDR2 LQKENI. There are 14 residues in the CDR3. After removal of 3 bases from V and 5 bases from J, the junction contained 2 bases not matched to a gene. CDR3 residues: CASSPRTSGNEQYF. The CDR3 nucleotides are TGTGCCAGCTCACCGCGGACTAGCGGGAACGAGCAGTACTTC.

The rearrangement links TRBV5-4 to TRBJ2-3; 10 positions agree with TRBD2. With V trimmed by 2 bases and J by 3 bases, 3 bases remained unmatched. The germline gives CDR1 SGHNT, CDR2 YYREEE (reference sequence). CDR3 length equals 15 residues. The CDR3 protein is CASSFSSGSTDTQYF. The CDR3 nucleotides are TGTGCCAGCAGCTTCTCTAGCGGGAGTACAGATACGCAGTATTTT.